This T cell receptor (beta chain) is from a study of blood T cell repertoires in COVID-19. Produced via immunoSEQ multiplex PCR; TCRdb's table is partial and in-frame only. The repertoire holds tens of thousands of clones, with roughly 85% as singletons. Trimming left V 4 bases short and J 6 bases short, with 21 bases between. Per germline, CDR1 SQVTM and CDR2 ANQGSEA. This CDR3 spans 16 amino acids. The sample taken for sequencing was peripheral blood. This TCR was sampled from a human donor in a cohort sampled during active COVID-19. The rearrangement uses TRBV29-1 and TRBJ2-2, with D maybe TRBD1 (8 bases). DNA of the CDR3: TGCAGCGTTGCAAATGACAGGGGAGGGCCCCCCGGGGAGCTGTTTTTT. Its translation is CSVANDRGGPPGELFF.